This T cell receptor (beta chain) appears in the sequencing data of a study of blood T cell repertoires in COVID-19. Original handling: The assay estimated nucleated cells by amplifying reference gene primers. Assay: immunoSEQ multiplex PCR; the TCRdb copy retains only in-frame clones and omits some. The V and J calls and clone size were taken over from that table, and D and trimming were inferred from the DNA. The sample gives 95,000 to 150,000 clones, under 85% of which show up once; about 11% is in the top ten. CDR1 is SGHTA, CDR2 FQGNSA, per germline. The V and J ends lost 2 bases and 2 bases respectively, with 10 bases between them. The CDR3 spans 14 residues.

The genes are TRBV7-2 and TRBJ2-7, with D possibly TRBD1 on 5 matching bases. Sequenced: peripheral blood. This clonotype was sampled from a man aged 60 to 69 with acute or convalescent COVID-19. The CDR3 reads CASSLSGLPYEQYF. The DNA for the CDR3 is TGTGCCAGCAGCTTATCAGGGTTGCCCTACGAGCAGTACTTC.